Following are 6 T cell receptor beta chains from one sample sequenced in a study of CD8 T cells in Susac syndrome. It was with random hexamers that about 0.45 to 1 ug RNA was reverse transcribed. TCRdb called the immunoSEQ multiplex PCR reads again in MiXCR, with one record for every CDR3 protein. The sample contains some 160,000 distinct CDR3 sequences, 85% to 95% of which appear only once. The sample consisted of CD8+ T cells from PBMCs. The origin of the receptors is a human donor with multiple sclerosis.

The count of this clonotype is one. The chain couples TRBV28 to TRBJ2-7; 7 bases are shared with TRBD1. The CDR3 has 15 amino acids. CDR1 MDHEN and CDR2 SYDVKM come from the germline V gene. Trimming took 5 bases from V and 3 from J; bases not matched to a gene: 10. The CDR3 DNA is TGTGCCAGCAGTGTAGGGACAGTCATAAGCTACGAGCAGTACTTC. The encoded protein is CASSVGTVISYEQYF.

CDR3 region: CASSLEGLAGGHNEQFF. DNA of the CDR3: TGTGCCAGCAGCTTAGAGGGACTAGCGGGGGGTCACAATGAGCAGTTCTTC. V and J are TRBV7-6 and TRBJ2-1; 15 bases are shared with TRBD2. Germline-derived CDR1 and CDR2 are SGHVS and FNYEAQ. Trimming cost V 1 base and J 5 bases; bases outside gene matches: 3. The CDR3 contains 17 residues.

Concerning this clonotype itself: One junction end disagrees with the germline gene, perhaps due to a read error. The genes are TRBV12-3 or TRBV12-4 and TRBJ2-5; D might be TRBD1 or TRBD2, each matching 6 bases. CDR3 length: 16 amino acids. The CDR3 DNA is TGTGCCAGCAGATTAGCTAGTGGGGGGCATGAAGAGACCCAGTACTTC. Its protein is CASRLASGGHEETQYF.

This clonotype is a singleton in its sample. The CDR3 loop is CASSFLSGPRKQYF. The CDR3 bases are TGTGCCAGCAGTTTTCTCTCGGGTCCCCGCAAGCAGTACTTC. The chain couples TRBV12-3 or TRBV12-4 to TRBJ2-7; D remains ambiguous. The CDR3 runs to 14 residues. Trimming stripped 3 bases from V and 8 bases from J, with 17 bases between.

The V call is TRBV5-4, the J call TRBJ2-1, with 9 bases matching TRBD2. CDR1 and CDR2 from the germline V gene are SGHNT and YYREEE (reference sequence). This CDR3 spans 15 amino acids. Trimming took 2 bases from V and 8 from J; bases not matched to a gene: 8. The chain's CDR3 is CASSFYERGVDEQFF. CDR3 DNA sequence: TGTGCCAGCAGCTTCTATGAGCGGGGGGTCGATGAGCAGTTCTTC.

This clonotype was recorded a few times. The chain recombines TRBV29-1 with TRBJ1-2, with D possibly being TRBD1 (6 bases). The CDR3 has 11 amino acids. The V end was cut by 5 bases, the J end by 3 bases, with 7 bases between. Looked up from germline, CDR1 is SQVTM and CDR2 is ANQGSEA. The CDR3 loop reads CSVRTDYGYTF. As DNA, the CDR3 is TGCAGCGTTCGGACAGACTATGGCTACACCTTC.